These 31 T cell receptor beta chains share one sample of origin, sequenced in a study of cytomegalovirus exposure and HLA in healthy donors. Primers for the PCR totalled 60 Vbeta and 13 Jbeta. This table comes from immunoSEQ multiplex PCR, and its TCRdb copy is limited to in-frame clones, with some not included. The data show around 150,000 clones, just under 85% seen once. The specimen was PBMCs. The receptors originated from a man between 25 and 39 years old in good health and CMV-seropositive.

The V and J genes are TRBV9 and TRBJ2-7, with a possible D match to TRBD1 (5 bases). Germline V lookup: CDR1 SGDLS, CDR2 YYNGEE. V was trimmed by 0 bases and J by 2 bases, leaving 9 bases between them. The CDR3 covers 14 residues. The CDR3 DNA sequence: TGTGCCAGCAGCGTAGGCAGGGTTCCCTACGAGCAGTACTTC. As protein: CASSVGRVPYEQYF.

The rearrangement uses TRBV7-2 and TRBJ1-1; maybe TRBD1 (5 bases). Looked up from germline, CDR1 is SGHTA and CDR2 is FQGNSA. CDR3 length equals 14 residues. Trimming cost V 1 base and J 5 bases, with 11 bases left between them. The CDR3, as DNA: TGTGCCAGCAGCTTAGTCGGGGGAGAGACTGAAGCTTTCTTT. Translation: CASSLVGGETEAFF.

The gene calls are TRBV10-1 and TRBJ1-4; D is uncertain. CDR3 length equals 15 residues. Looked up from germline, CDR1 is WNHNN and CDR2 is SYGVQD (reference sequence). With 4 bases removed from V and 0 bases from J, the gap between germline ends came to 9 bases. The CDR3 protein is CASSVGQATNEKLFF. The CDR3 nucleotides read TGCGCCAGCAGTGTCGGTCAGGCAACTAATGAAAAACTGTTTTTT.

This sequence joins TRBV4-1 and TRBJ2-5; the match to TRBD2 covers 10 bases. CDR3 length equals 16 residues. With V trimmed by 4 bases and J by 3 bases, 8 bases remained unmatched. CDR1 and CDR2 from the germline V gene are MGHRA and YSYEKL. The CDR3 DNA reads TGCGCCAGCAGCCCATATAGCGGGAGGACCGAAGAGACCCAGTACTTC. Its protein product is CASSPYSGRTEETQYF.

The CDR3 region has the DNA TGTGCCAGCAGAGATGGGAGGGTAACCGGGGAGCTGTTTTTT. This gives the protein CASRDGRVTGELFF. The chain is built from TRBV2 and TRBJ2-2; 7 bases are shared with TRBD2. The CDR3 is made up of 14 amino acids. V dropped 6 bases and J dropped 5; count of bases not matched to a gene: 6. Germline CDR1 SNHLY, CDR2 FYNNEI.

This chain links TRBV18 with TRBJ2-2; 8 bases agree with TRBD2. Looked up from germline, CDR1 is KGHSH and CDR2 is LQKENI. V lost 6 bases, J lost 4 bases, and 10 bases stayed unmatched. This CDR3 spans 16 amino acids. The CDR3: CASSLSGSRSTGELFF. The DNA for the CDR3 is TGTGCCAGCTCCCTGAGCGGGAGTCGTAGCACCGGGGAGCTGTTTTTT. Supplemented by reference TRBV18 and TRBJ2-2, the full variable domain reads NAGVMQNPRHLVRRRGQEARLRCSPMKGHSHVYWYRQLPEEGLKFMVYLQKENIIDESGMPKERFSAEFPKEGPSILRIQQVVRGDSAAYFCASSLSGSRSTGELFFGEGSRLTVL.

The chain recombines TRBV5-4 with TRBJ2-4; D is ambiguous. V was pared by 3 bases and J by 2 bases, with 9 bases between. The CDR3 has 14 amino acids. CDR1 and CDR2 from the germline V gene are SGHNT and YYREEE (reference sequence). The CDR3 region is CASSSPSPKNIQYF. CDR3 nucleotides: TGTGCCAGCAGCTCTCCGAGTCCCAAAAACATTCAGTACTTC.

The chain employs TRBV9 and TRBJ2-3; 14 positions agree with TRBD2. In germline, CDR1 is SGDLS, CDR2 YYNGEE. The junction had 5 bases not matched to a gene; V was cut back by 0 bases and J by 2 bases. CDR3 length: 18 amino acids. The CDR3 protein is CASSVGGLAGGSTDTQYF. CDR3 nucleotides: TGTGCCAGCAGCGTAGGAGGACTAGCGGGGGGATCCACAGATACGCAGTATTTT.

J is TRBJ1-5 and V is TRBV15; D might be TRBD1 (6 bases). Trimming stripped 2 bases from V and 0 bases from J, with 11 bases between. The CDR3 runs 16 residues. Per the germline V gene, CDR1 is LNHNV and CDR2 is YYDKDF (reference sequence). Here the CDR3 reads CATSRTGQNSNQPQHF. The DNA of the CDR3 is TGTGCCACCAGCAGAACCGGACAGAATAGCAATCAGCCCCAGCATTTT. The variable domain in full, completed from reference TRBV15 and TRBJ1-5, reads DAMVIQNPRYQVTQFGKPVTLSCSQTLNHNVMYWYQQKSSQAPKLLFHYYDKDFNNEADTPDNFQSRRPNTSFCFLDIRSPGLGDTAMYLCATSRTGQNSNQPQHFGDGTRLSIL.

This clone was detected a few times. The chain has TRBV2 and TRBJ2-1; TRBD1 matches 8 bases. V lost 8 bases to trimming and J lost 4 bases; unmatched junction nucleotides: 4. The CDR3 contains 13 residues. Germline CDR1 is SNHLY and CDR2 is FYNNEI. The CDR3 sequence: CASGQGEYNEQFF. CDR3 sequence (DNA): TGTGCCAGCGGACAGGGAGAATACAATGAGCAGTTCTTC.

V usage is TRBV19 and J usage is TRBJ2-7, with 8 bases identical to TRBD2. The CDR3 has 16 residues. From germline, CDR1 is LNHDA and CDR2 SQIVND (reference sequence). V lost 5 bases, J lost 1 base, and 10 bases stayed unmatched. As DNA, the CDR3 is TGTGCCAGTAGTGACCCAAGCGGGGGACGGTCCTACGAGCAGTACTTC. Translation: CASSDPSGGRSYEQYF. Based on the CDR3 plus reference TRBV19 and TRBJ2-7, the full variable domain is DGGITQSPKYLFRKEGQNVTLSCEQNLNHDAMYWYRQDPGQGLRLIYYSQIVNDFQKGDIAEGYSVSREKKESFPLTVTSAQKNPTAFYLCASSDPSGGRSYEQYFGPGTRLTVT.

V usage is TRBV7-9 and J usage is TRBJ2-3; 9 nucleotides match TRBD2. This CDR3 is built from 15 residues. Germline V gene sequence: CDR1 SEHNR, CDR2 FQNEAQ (reference sequence). V lost 5 bases and J lost 1; bases outside the gene matches: 4. In DNA form, the CDR3 reads TGTGCCAGCAGCCAGACTAGCGGAGGCACAGATACGCAGTATTTT. Protein product: CASSQTSGGTDTQYF. The entire variable domain, with the rest obtained from reference TRBV7-9 and TRBJ2-3, is as follows: DTGVSQNPRHKITKRGQNVTFRCDPISEHNRLYWYRQTLGQGPEFLTYFQNEAQLEKSRLLSDRFSAERPKGSFSTLEIQRTEQGDSAMYLCASSQTSGGTDTQYFGPGTRLTVL.

This chain uses TRBV9 with TRBJ2-1, with D maybe TRBD2 (6 bases). The CDR3 length is 12 residues. V was cut by 2 bases and J by 8 bases, with 8 bases left in between. Germline CDR1 is SGDLS and CDR2 is YYNGEE. CDR3 coding DNA: TGTGCCAGCAGCGTTGGGAGGTATGAGCAGTTCTTC. Encoded protein: CASSVGRYEQFF.

The chain couples TRBV27 to TRBJ2-1; the match to TRBD2 covers 9 bases. The V segment lost 6 bases and the J segment 7 bases; nucleotides outside the gene matches: 10. The germline CDR1 and CDR2 sequences are MNHEY and SMNVEV (reference sequence). The CDR3 contains 15 residues. The CDR3 DNA follows: TGTGCCAGCAGCTCCCTGGCTAGCGGGGTTAATGAGCAGTTCTTC. Amino acid sequence: CASSSLASGVNEQFF.

V and J are TRBV13 and TRBJ1-1, with 9 bases matching TRBD1. This CDR3 contains 14 residues. Trimming removed 5 bases from V and 1 base from J; junction bases left unmatched: 2. CDR1 and CDR2 (germline): PRHDT, FYEKMQ (reference sequence). The CDR3 DNA sequence: TGTGCCAGCAGCGTGGGACAGGGGAACACTGAAGCTTTCTTT. It translates to CASSVGQGNTEAFF.

The gene calls are TRBV6-1 and TRBJ2-5, with a tentative D call TRBD2 (6 bases). The CDR3 length is 15 residues. V was trimmed by 1 base and J by 5 bases, leaving 14 bases between them. Germline-derived CDR1 and CDR2 are MNHNS and SASEGT. CDR3 coding DNA: TGTGCCAGCAGTGAAGTGGGGGGTGGAGGCGAGACCCAGTACTTC. Its translation is CASSEVGGGGETQYF.

The rearrangement joins TRBV4-2 to TRBJ2-2; possibly TRBD1 for D (5 bases). CDR1 is LGHNA, CDR2 YNFKEQ, per germline. Deletions cut 2 bases from V and 5 bases from J, with 12 bases between. This CDR3 is built from 15 residues. CDR3 loop: CASSQSPRDTGELFF. The DNA for the CDR3 is TGTGCCAGCAGCCAATCACCCAGGGATACCGGGGAGCTGTTTTTT.

A single count supports this clone. This chain links TRBV25-1 with TRBJ2-1; 9 positions agree with TRBD2. The CDR3 spans 16 residues. V shed 1 base, J shed 8 bases, and the junction held 9 bases outside the gene matches. The germline V gene encodes CDR1 MGHDK and CDR2 SYGVNS. The CDR3 nucleotides are TGTGCCAGCAGTGAATCCCCTAGCGGGGTCTGGGATGAGCAGTTCTTC. As protein: CASSESPSGVWDEQFF.

For this clone: One junction end disagrees with the germline gene, perhaps due to a read error. The chain is built from TRBV2 and TRBJ2-7, with 12 bases identical to TRBD1. The CDR3 runs 14 residues. Germline V gene sequence: CDR1 SNHLY, CDR2 FYNNEI. CDR3 DNA: TGTGCCAGCAGTGAAGTTGGGGGGACAGGGGGCTTGAACTTC. As protein: CASSEVGGTGGLNF. Drawing the rest from reference TRBV2 and TRBJ2-7, the complete variable domain is EPEVTQTPSHQVTQMGQEVILRCVPISNHLYFYWYRQILGQKVEFLVSFYNNEISEKSEIFDDQFSVERPDGSNFTLKIRSTKLEDSAMYFCASSEVGGTGGLNFGPGTRLTVT.

The chain carries TRBV28 and TRBJ2-7; the D gene is possibly TRBD1 (6 bases). Trimming took off 6 bases at V and 5 bases at J, with 11 bases between the two ends. The CDR3 loop spans 12 amino acids. Germline CDR1 reads MDHEN; CDR2 reads SYDVKM. The CDR3 here is CASRFRGNEQYF. The DNA for the CDR3 is TGTGCCAGCAGATTTAGGGGGAACGAGCAGTACTTC.

This rearrangement joins TRBV6-1 to TRBJ2-5, with D maybe TRBD1 (6 bases). From germline, CDR1 is MNHNS and CDR2 SASEGT. Trimming pared 6 bases from V and 10 bases from J, leaving 18 bases between. CDR3 length equals 13 residues. In DNA form, the CDR3 reads TGTGCCAGCAGCAGACAGGCCATGAGGGACCAGTACTTC. Encoded protein: CASSRQAMRDQYF.

The chain links TRBV2 to TRBJ2-2; D gene ambiguous. Trimming stripped 4 bases from V and 0 bases from J, with 9 bases between. Germline-derived CDR1 and CDR2 are SNHLY and FYNNEI. The CDR3 is 15 residues long. The CDR3 nucleotides are TGTGCCAGCAGTGGAGTTGCGGCGAACACCGGGGAGCTGTTTTTT. This sequence encodes CASSGVAANTGELFF. Full variable domain (outside the CDR3, taken from reference TRBV2 and TRBJ2-2): EPEVTQTPSHQVTQMGQEVILRCVPISNHLYFYWYRQILGQKVEFLVSFYNNEISEKSEIFDDQFSVERPDGSNFTLKIRSTKLEDSAMYFCASSGVAANTGELFFGEGSRLTVL.

Comment on this clone: Other DNA sequences from this sample encode an identical CDR3 as well. The chain employs TRBV7-9 and TRBJ1-6; 7 bases fit TRBD1. Germline V gene lookup returns CDR1 SEHNR and CDR2 FQNEAQ (reference sequence). This CDR3 is 17 amino acids long. Trimming cost V 5 bases and J 7 bases; bases outside gene matches: 14. CDR3 sequence reads: CASSVNPGQSLNSPLHF. CDR3 coding DNA: TGTGCCAGCAGCGTAAACCCGGGACAGTCCTTAAATTCACCCCTCCACTTT.

This sequence joins TRBV27 and TRBJ2-1, with D possibly matching TRBD2 (5 bases). This CDR3 region has 14 residues. Germline CDR1 MNHEY, CDR2 SMNVEV (reference sequence). Trimming cost V 3 bases and J 15 bases, with 21 bases left between them. The CDR3 nucleotides read TGTGCCAGCAGTTTGTTGCCTGATCGCGGGTCGGTGTTCTTC. Its translation: CASSLLPDRGSVFF.

V and J are TRBV7-8 and TRBJ2-6; perhaps TRBD2 as D (5 bases). In germline, CDR1 is SGHVS, CDR2 FQNEAQ. Trimming shortened V by 5 bases and J by 5 bases, and 16 bases separated the two germline ends. The CDR3 has 16 amino acids. For the CDR3, the DNA is TGTGCCAGCAGCGAGGGTAGGAAACAGTGGGCCAACGTCCTGACTTTC. This encodes CASSEGRKQWANVLTF.

The rearrangement joins TRBV2 to TRBJ1-2, with 7 positions matching TRBD1. Germline loops: CDR1 SNHLY, CDR2 FYNNEI. CDR3 size: 13 residues. The V and J ends lost 5 bases and 6 bases, in that order; junction bases with no gene match: 6. CDR3 residues: CASSYATGNGYTF. CDR3 DNA sequence: TGTGCCAGCAGTTATGCGACAGGGAATGGCTACACCTTC. Full variable domain (missing parts from reference TRBV2 and TRBJ1-2): EPEVTQTPSHQVTQMGQEVILRCVPISNHLYFYWYRQILGQKVEFLVSFYNNEISEKSEIFDDQFSVERPDGSNFTLKIRSTKLEDSAMYFCASSYATGNGYTFGSGTRLTVV.

The V call is TRBV19, the J call TRBJ2-4; 9 nucleotides align to TRBD1. The V gene's germline CDR1 is LNHDA and CDR2 SQIVND (reference sequence). V lost 1 base to trimming and J lost 0 bases; unmatched junction nucleotides: 4. This CDR3 comprises 17 residues. Here the CDR3 reads CASSIGGQGQAKNIQYF. The CDR3 region has the DNA TGTGCCAGTAGTATAGGCGGACAGGGGCAAGCCAAAAACATTCAGTACTTC.

CDR3 sequence: CASSPSGDYGYTF. The CDR3 nucleotides read TGTGCCAGCAGTCCCTCAGGGGACTATGGCTACACCTTC. The chain couples TRBV7-8 to TRBJ1-2, with D possibly matching TRBD1 (6 bases). Germline CDR1 and CDR2: SGHVS and FQNEAQ. This CDR3 comprises 13 residues. Trimming pared 6 bases from V and 3 bases from J, leaving 11 bases between.

This chain uses TRBV11-2 with TRBJ2-3, with D perhaps matching TRBD2 (5 bases). This CDR3 has 16 residues. CDR1 SGHAT and CDR2 FQNNGV come from the germline V gene. V lost 6 bases, J lost 2 bases, and 18 bases lay in between. The CDR3 spells CASSRNGESDTDTQYF. CDR3 nucleotide sequence: TGTGCCAGCAGTCGAAACGGGGAATCTGACACAGATACGCAGTATTTT.

The chain couples TRBV27 to TRBJ2-7, with a weak D call TRBD2 (7 bases). V was shortened by 3 bases and J by 7 bases, with 19 bases between the two germline ends. The CDR3 has 15 amino acids. Germline loops: CDR1 MNHEY, CDR2 SMNVEV (reference sequence). DNA for the CDR3: TGTGCCAGCAGTTTTGAGGGGGGGCGCGCTGGTGAGCAGTACTTC. As protein: CASSFEGGRAGEQYF.

This sequence joins TRBV28 and TRBJ1-5, with no clear D. The CDR3 covers 18 residues. CDR1 is MDHEN and CDR2 is SYDVKM in the germline V gene. The V and J ends lost 3 bases and 0 bases respectively, with 18 bases between them. CDR3 residues: CASSFHIGFLGSNQPQHF. In nucleotides, the CDR3 is TGTGCCAGCAGTTTTCATATCGGGTTCTTGGGTAGCAATCAGCCCCAGCATTTT.